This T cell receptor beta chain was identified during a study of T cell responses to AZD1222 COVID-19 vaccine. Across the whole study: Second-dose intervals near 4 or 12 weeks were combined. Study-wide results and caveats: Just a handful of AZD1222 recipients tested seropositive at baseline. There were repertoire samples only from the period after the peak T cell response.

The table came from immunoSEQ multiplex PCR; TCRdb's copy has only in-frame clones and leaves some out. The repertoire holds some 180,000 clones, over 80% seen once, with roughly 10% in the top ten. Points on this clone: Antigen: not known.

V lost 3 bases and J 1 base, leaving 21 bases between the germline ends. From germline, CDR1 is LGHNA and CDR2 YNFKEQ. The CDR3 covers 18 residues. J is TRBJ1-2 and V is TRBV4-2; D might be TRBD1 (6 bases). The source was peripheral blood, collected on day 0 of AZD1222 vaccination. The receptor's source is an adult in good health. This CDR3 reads CASSHGGTRGVGNYGYTF. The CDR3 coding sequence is TGTGCCAGCAGCCACGGTGGTACGAGGGGGGTGGGTAACTATGGCTACACCTTC.